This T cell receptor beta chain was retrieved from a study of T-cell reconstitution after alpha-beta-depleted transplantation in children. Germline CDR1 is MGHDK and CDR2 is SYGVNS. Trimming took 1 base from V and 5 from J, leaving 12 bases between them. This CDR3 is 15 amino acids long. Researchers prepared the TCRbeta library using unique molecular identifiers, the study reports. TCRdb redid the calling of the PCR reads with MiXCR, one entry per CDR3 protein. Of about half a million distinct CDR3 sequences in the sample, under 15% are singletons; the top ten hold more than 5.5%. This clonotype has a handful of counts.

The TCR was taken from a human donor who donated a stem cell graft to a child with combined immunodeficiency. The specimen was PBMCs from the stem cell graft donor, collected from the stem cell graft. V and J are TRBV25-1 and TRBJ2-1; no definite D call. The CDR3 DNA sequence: TGTGCCAGCAGTGAATTGCGAGACATTAACAATGAGCAGTTCTTC. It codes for CASSELRDINNEQFF.